This T cell receptor beta chain comes out of a study of blood T cell repertoires in COVID-19. Germline values: CDR1 SGHVS, CDR2 FQNEAQ. The CDR3 is 16 amino acids. V lost 4 bases, J lost 0 bases, and 13 bases lay in between. Profiling relied on immunoSEQ multiplex PCR, and the TCRdb table lists in-frame clones only, not all of them. This table holds fewer than 350,000 clones, roughly nine tenths found once. This TCR derives from a woman in her 30s with COVID-19, enrolled during active disease. The chain has TRBV7-8 and TRBJ1-3; no clear D. What was sequenced was peripheral blood. CDR3 sequence reads: CASSSPAQDSGNTIYF. As DNA, the CDR3 is TGTGCCAGCAGCTCGCCAGCCCAGGACTCTGGAAACACCATATATTTT.